Listed below are T cell receptor beta chains from one sample, sequenced in a study of shared clonotypes between healthy human individuals. Only in-frame clones appear in the TCRdb table, and some are missing; sequencing was by immunoSEQ multiplex PCR. This table holds nearly 1 million clones, around 80% found once. The source material was memory CD4+ T cells sorted from blood. The receptors were sampled from a man in his late teens or twenties in good health. Each CDR3 is given with its conserved first and last residue. The D gene is left open where the match is weak. The size field is filled for only some rows; it gives once, few, many or a size class.

size	D	V	J	CDR3	DNA
.	.	TRBV30	TRBJ2-1	CAWSVRGPNEQFF	TGTGCCTGGAGTGTACGAGGGCCCAATGAGCAGTTCTTC
once	.	TRBV7-9	TRBJ2-1	CASSLPLASNEQFF	TGTGCCAGCAGCTTACCGCTAGCTTCCAATGAGCAGTTCTTC
.	TRBD1	TRBV7-2	TRBJ2-2	CASSLRGQAAGELFF	TGTGCCAGCAGCTTAAGGGGACAGGCGGCCGGGGAGCTGTTTTTT
few	.	TRBV7-7	TRBJ2-2	CASSLVPNTGELFF	TGTGCTAGCAGCTTAGTACCAAACACCGGGGAGCTGTTTTTT
.	TRBD1	TRBV6-5	TRBJ2-3	CASSRQGALTDTQYF	TGTGCCAGCTCCAGACAGGGGGCACTCACAGATACGCAGTATTTT
.	.	TRBV15	TRBJ1-5	CATSRGRANQPQHF	TGTGCCACCAGCAGAGGTAGGGCCAATCAGCCCCAGCATTTT
.	TRBD1	TRBV18	TRBJ1-5	CASSPVGRGTQPQHF	TGTGCCAGCTCACCAGTCGGCAGGGGGACTCAGCCCCAGCATTTT
.	.	TRBV7-2	TRBJ2-5	CASTRNGAGETQYF	TGTGCCAGCACCCGAAACGGGGCAGGGGAGACCCAGTACTTC
few	.	TRBV4-1	TRBJ2-7	CASSQLSGRISEQYF	TGCGCCAGCAGCCAGTTGTCCGGCCGAATCTCCGAGCAGTACTTC
.	.	TRBV6-5	TRBJ2-7	CASGDPPPGVQYF	TGTGCCAGCGGGGACCCTCCCCCCGGAGTGCAGTACTTC
.	.	TRBV19	TRBJ1-5	CASSIMRGKDQPQHF	TGTGCCAGTAGTATAATGAGGGGCAAGGATCAGCCCCAGCATTTT
.	.	TRBV27	TRBJ1-6	CASSLGNSPLHF	TGTGCCAGCAGTTTAGGCAATTCACCCCTCCACTTT
many	TRBD1	TRBV4-2	TRBJ2-3	CASSGTGGSAKDTQYF	TGTGCCAGCAGCGGGACAGGGGGAAGTGCTAAGGATACGCAGTATTTT
.	TRBD1	TRBV2	TRBJ1-5	CASSDLSRGGTGRHRDIQPQHF	TGTGCCAGCAGTGATCTCAGCCGAGGGGGGACAGGGCGACATCGAGACATCCAGCCCCAGCATTTT
.	.	TRBV11-2	TRBJ1-2	CASSEGLFRSGYTF	TGTGCCAGCAGTGAAGGGCTCTTCAGGAGTGGCTACACCTTC
.	TRBD2	TRBV5-1	TRBJ2-1	CASSLVAGGQSYNEQFF	TGCGCCAGCAGCTTGGTGGCGGGGGGGCAGTCCTACAATGAGCAGTTCTTC
.	.	TRBV5-1	TRBJ2-7	CASSLEAFVPYEQYF	TGCGCCAGCAGCTTGGAGGCTTTTGTTCCCTACGAGCAGTACTTC
.	TRBD2	TRBV11-3	TRBJ2-1	CASSPGAGGGNEQFF	TGTGCCAGCAGCCCCGGGGCGGGGGGCGGCAATGAGCAGTTCTTC
.	.	TRBV7-2	TRBJ2-3	CASSPGRIDTDTQYF	TGTGCCAGCAGCCCCGGACGGATCGACACAGATACGCAGTATTTT
once	.	TRBV7-2	TRBJ1-5	CASSLAGLSNQPQHF	TGTGCCAGCAGCTTAGCAGGGCTTAGCAATCAGCCCCAGCATTTT
.	.	TRBV2	TRBJ2-7	CASTSTPGEQYF	TGTGCCAGCACTTCCACCCCGGGCGAGCAGTACTTC
many	TRBD1	TRBV14	TRBJ2-1	CASSDWDSHNEQFF	TGTGCCAGCAGCGACTGGGACAGTCACAATGAGCAGTTCTTC
.	TRBD1	TRBV5-1	TRBJ2-2	CASSEMGQGKTGELFF	TGCGCCAGCAGCGAAATGGGACAGGGTAAAACCGGGGAGCTGTTTTTT
once	TRBD2	TRBV6-1	TRBJ2-2	CASTVAGRNTGELFF	TGTGCCAGCACAGTAGCGGGAAGAAACACCGGGGAGCTGTTTTTT
.	.	TRBV18	TRBJ2-7	CASSPPGFVSYEQYF	TGTGCCAGCTCACCACCGGGGTTTGTGTCCTACGAGCAGTACTTC
.	.	TRBV30	TRBJ1-2	CAWNGRANGYTF	TGTGCCTGGAATGGGAGGGCGAACGGCTACACCTTC
.	TRBD1	TRBV28	TRBJ1-6	CASSFGDRKNSPLHF	TGTGCCAGCAGTTTTGGGGACAGGAAAAATTCACCCCTCCACTTT
few	.	TRBV9	TRBJ2-7	CASRSPGDSGPQQYF	TGTGCCAGCAGGTCTCCGGGGGACAGTGGGCCGCAGCAGTACTTC
.	TRBD1	TRBV19	TRBJ1-5	CASSIQGAFNQPQHF	TGTGCCAGTAGTATCCAGGGGGCATTTAATCAGCCCCAGCATTTT
few	TRBD2	TRBV4-1	TRBJ2-3	CASSRLAGGAGDTQYF	TGCGCCAGCAGTCGACTAGCGGGAGGTGCAGGAGATACGCAGTATTTT
.	TRBD2	TRBV7-2	TRBJ2-4	CASSLTSGNIQYF	TGTGCCAGCAGCCTGACTAGCGGAAACATTCAGTACTTC
.	TRBD1	TRBV9	TRBJ1-5	CASSAPGQGAEGSNQPQHF	TGTGCCAGCAGCGCCCCGGGACAGGGGGCGGAGGGCTCCAATCAGCCCCAGCATTTT
.	TRBD2	TRBV15	TRBJ2-3	CATSRDSGGPGTGTDTQYF	TGTGCCACCAGCAGAGATAGCGGGGGGCCTGGAACAGGCACAGATACGCAGTATTTT
.	.	TRBV10-3	TRBJ2-1	CAISDRDNEQFF	TGTGCCATCAGCGACAGAGACAATGAGCAGTTCTTC
few	TRBD2	TRBV9	TRBJ2-7	CASSAGTSSYEQYF	TGTGCCAGCAGCGCGGGGACTAGCAGCTACGAGCAGTACTTC
.	TRBD2	TRBV5-8	TRBJ2-1	CASSLWGGSPPEQFF	TGTGCCAGCAGCTTGTGGGGCGGGAGCCCGCCTGAGCAGTTCTTC
.	.	TRBV27	TRBJ2-2	CASSLDFRELFF	TGTGCCAGCAGTTTAGACTTCCGGGAGCTGTTTTTT
.	TRBD1	TRBV7-8	TRBJ2-7	CASSPGRDRAYEQYF	TGTGCCAGCAGTCCCGGGCGGGACAGGGCCTACGAGCAGTACTTC
.	TRBD2	TRBV4-1	TRBJ2-7	CASSQQSGTYEQYF	TGCGCCAGCAGCCAACAAAGCGGGACCTACGAGCAGTACTTC
.	.	TRBV30	TRBJ2-2	CASSRGTTGELFF	TGTGCCTCCTCCCGGGGAACCACCGGGGAGCTGTTTTTT
.	TRBD1	TRBV6-6	TRBJ2-6	CASSVQGAGANVLTF	TGTGCCAGCAGTGTACAGGGGGCGGGGGCCAACGTCCTGACTTTC
few	TRBD1	TRBV10-3	TRBJ1-1	CAISDQDRGRFEAFF	TGTGCCATCAGTGATCAGGACAGGGGGCGTTTTGAAGCTTTCTTT
.	.	TRBV29-1	TRBJ1-4	CSVDKGEKLFF	TGCAGCGTTGATAAGGGGGAAAAACTGTTTTTT
.	TRBD1	TRBV7-2	TRBJ1-4	CASSLALWDRNEKLFF	TGTGCCAGCAGCTTAGCTCTATGGGACAGGAATGAAAAACTGTTTTTT